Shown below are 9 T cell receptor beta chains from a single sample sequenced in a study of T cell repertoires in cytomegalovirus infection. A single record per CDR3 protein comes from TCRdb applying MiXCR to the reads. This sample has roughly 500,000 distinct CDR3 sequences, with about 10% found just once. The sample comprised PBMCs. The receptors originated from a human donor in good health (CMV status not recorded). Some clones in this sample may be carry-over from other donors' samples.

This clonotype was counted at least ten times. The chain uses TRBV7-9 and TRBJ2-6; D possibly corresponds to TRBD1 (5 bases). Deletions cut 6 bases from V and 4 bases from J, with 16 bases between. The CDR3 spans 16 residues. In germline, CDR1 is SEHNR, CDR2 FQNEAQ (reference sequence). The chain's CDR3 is CASRLLQGPGANVLTF. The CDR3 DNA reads TGTGCCAGCAGACTCCTTCAGGGCCCCGGGGCCAACGTCCTGACTTTC. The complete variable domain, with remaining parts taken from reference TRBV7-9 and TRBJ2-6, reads DTGVSQNPRHKITKRGQNVTFRCDPISEHNRLYWYRQTLGQGPEFLTYFQNEAQLEKSRLLSDRFSAERPKGSFSTLEIQRTEQGDSAMYLCASRLLQGPGANVLTFGAGSRLTVL.

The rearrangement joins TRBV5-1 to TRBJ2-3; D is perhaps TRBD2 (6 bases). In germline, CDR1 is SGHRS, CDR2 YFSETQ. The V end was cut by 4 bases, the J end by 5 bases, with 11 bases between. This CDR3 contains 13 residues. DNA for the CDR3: TGCGCCAGCAGCACCCGACTAGGAGATACGCAGTATTTT. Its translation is CASSTRLGDTQYF.

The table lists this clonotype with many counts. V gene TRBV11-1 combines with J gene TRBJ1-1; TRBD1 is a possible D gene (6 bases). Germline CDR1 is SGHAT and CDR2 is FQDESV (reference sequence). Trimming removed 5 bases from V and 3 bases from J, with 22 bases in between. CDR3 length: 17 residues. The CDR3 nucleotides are TGTGCCAGCAGCCGATTCCAGGGGTCCTCGGTGTACACTGAAGCTTTCTTT. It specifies CASSRFQGSSVYTEAFF. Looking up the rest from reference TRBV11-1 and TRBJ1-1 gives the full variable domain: EAEVAQSPRYKITEKSQAVAFWCDPISGHATLYWYRQILGQGPELLVQFQDESVVDDSQLPKDRFSAERLKGVDSTLKIQPAELGDSAMYLCASSRFQGSSVYTEAFFGQGTRLTVV.

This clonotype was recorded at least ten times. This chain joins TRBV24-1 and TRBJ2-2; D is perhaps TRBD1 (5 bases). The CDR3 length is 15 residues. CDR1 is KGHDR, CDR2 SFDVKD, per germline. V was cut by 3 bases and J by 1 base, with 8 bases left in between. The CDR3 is CATSDPGLNTGELFF. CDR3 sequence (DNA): TGTGCCACCAGTGATCCAGGGTTGAACACCGGGGAGCTGTTTTTT.

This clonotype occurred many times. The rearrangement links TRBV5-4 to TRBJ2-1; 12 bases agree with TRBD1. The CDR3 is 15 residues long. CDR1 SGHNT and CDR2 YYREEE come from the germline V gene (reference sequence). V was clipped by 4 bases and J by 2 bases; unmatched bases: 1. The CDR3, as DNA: TGTGCCAGCAGCGGGACAGGGGGCACCTACAATGAGCAGTTCTTC. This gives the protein CASSGTGGTYNEQFF.

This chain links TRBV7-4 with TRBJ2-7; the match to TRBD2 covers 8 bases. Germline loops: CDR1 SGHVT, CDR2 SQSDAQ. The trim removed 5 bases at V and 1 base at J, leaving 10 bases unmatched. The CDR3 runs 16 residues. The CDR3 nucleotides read TGTGCCAGCAGCCCCATCCTCAGCGGGAGTTCCTACGAGCAGTACTTC. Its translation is CASSPILSGSSYEQYF.

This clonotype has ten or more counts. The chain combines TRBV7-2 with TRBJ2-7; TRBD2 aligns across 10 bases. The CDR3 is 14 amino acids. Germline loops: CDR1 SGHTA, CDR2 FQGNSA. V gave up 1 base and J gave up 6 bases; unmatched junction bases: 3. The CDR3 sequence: CASSLGTSGPEQYF. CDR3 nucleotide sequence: TGTGCCAGCAGCTTAGGGACTAGCGGCCCCGAGCAGTACTTC.

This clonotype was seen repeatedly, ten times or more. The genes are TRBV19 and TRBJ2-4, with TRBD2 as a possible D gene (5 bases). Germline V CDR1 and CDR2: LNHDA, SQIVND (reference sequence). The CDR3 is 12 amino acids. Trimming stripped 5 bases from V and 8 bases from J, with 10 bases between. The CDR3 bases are TGTGCCAGTAGTCGGGGTAATTACATTCAGTACTTC. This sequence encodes CASSRGNYIQYF.

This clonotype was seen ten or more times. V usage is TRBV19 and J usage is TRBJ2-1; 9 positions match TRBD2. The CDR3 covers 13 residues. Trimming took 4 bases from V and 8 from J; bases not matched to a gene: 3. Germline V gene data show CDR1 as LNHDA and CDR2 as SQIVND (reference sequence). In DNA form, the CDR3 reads TGTGCCAGTAGTACAGCGGGAGGCTATGAGCAGTTCTTC. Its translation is CASSTAGGYEQFF.